The rows below give T cell receptor beta chains drawn from one sample of a study of blood T cell repertoires in COVID-19. Some clones are missing from TCRdb's copy, which holds only in-frame ones; the method was immunoSEQ multiplex PCR. Among about 250,000 clones listed, approximately 88% were seen once. The sequenced sample consisted of peripheral blood. The receptors here all came from a woman aged 30 to 39 with COVID-19, enrolled during active disease. The CDR3 runs from the conserved cysteine through the conserved F or W. The order of the fields is V gene, D gene, clone size, J gene, CDR3 DNA, CDR3 protein. A D gene is named only where the DNA matches it firmly. Clone size is given for some rows only: seen once, a few or many times, or a class if the clone is expanded.

>TRBV4-1|.|.|TRBJ1-2
TGCGCCAGCAGCCAAGATAACGCAGGGAATAACTATGGCTACACCTTC
CASSQDNAGNNYGYTF
>TRBV3-1/TRBV3-2|.|once|TRBJ2-7
TGTGCCAGCAGCCGGGCTGGGGGGGCGTACGAGCAGTACTTC
CASSRAGGAYEQYF
>TRBV10-3|.|.|TRBJ2-3
TGTGCCATCAGGAAGACACTCCAGGGTGACCGACGAGATACGCAGTATTTT
CAIRKTLQGDRRDTQYF
>TRBV28|.|once|TRBJ1-1
TGTGCCAGCAGTTTATCAGAGAACACTGAAGCTTTCTTT
CASSLSENTEAFF
>TRBV19|.|few|TRBJ1-5
TGTGCCAGTAGTATTTATATTCGGGATCAGCCCCAGCATTTT
CASSIYIRDQPQHF
>TRBV28|.|few|TRBJ1-2
TGTGCCAGCAGTTTAGGCTTCAGGGGCAGGGTTTCTGACTATGGCTACACCTTC
CASSLGFRGRVSDYGYTF
>TRBV5-1|.|.|TRBJ1-1
TGCGCCAGCACCCCCGGCGGCCAGACGAACACTGAAGCTTTCTTT
CASTPGGQTNTEAFF
>TRBV5-4|.|.|TRBJ2-6
TGTGCCAGCAGCTTCACGACAATCTCTGGGGCCAACGTCCTGACTTTC
CASSFTTISGANVLTF
>TRBV4-3|.|.|TRBJ1-1
TGCGCCAGCAGCCAAGACCTCGGGGTTACTGAAGCTTTCTTT
CASSQDLGVTEAFF
>TRBV3-1/TRBV3-2|.|once|TRBJ1-1
TGTGCCAGCAGCCAAGAGTGGGCTCCGAACACTGAAGCTTTCTTT
CASSQEWAPNTEAFF
>TRBV4-3|.|.|TRBJ2-3
TGCGCCAGCAGCCAAGAGGGCCCATCTAGCGAGACCCCCACAGATACGCAGTATTTT
CASSQEGPSSETPTDTQYF
>TRBV5-1|TRBD1|.|TRBJ2-7
TGCGCCAGCAGCGCGGGACAGGGCGCCTACGAGCAGTACTTC
CASSAGQGAYEQYF
>TRBV6-2/TRBV6-3|.|.|TRBJ2-7
TGTGCCAGCAGCGACGGAGGGACCTACGAGCAGTACTTC
CASSDGGTYEQYF
>TRBV25-1|.|.|TRBJ1-2
TGTGCCAGCAGTGAATCTAGGGAGGTAGGAGGCTACACCTTC
CASSESREVGGYTF
>TRBV7-9|.|.|TRBJ1-1
TGTGCCAGCAGCTTCGACAGCCGCCTGAACACTGAAGCTTTCTTT
CASSFDSRLNTEAFF
>TRBV10-3|.|once|TRBJ1-2
TGTGCCATCACTGAGGCGGCCAACTATGGCTACACCTTC
CAITEAANYGYTF
>TRBV11-3|TRBD1|.|TRBJ1-2
TGTGCCAGCAGCACACAAGGGGGCGAGGGGGGCGGCTACACCTTC
CASSTQGGEGGGYTF
>TRBV19|.|.|TRBJ1-4
TGTGCCAGTAGTATAGCGGGAACTAATGAAAAACTGTTTTTT
CASSIAGTNEKLFF
>TRBV5-1|.|.|TRBJ1-5
TGCGCCAGCAGCTTGGGCGGGGAAGGCAATCAGCCCCAGCATTTT
CASSLGGEGNQPQHF
>TRBV5-6|.|.|TRBJ2-7
TGTGCCAGCAGCCCTGGCGGTAGCCCTATTCCCGAGCAGTACTTC
CASSPGGSPIPEQYF
>TRBV7-9|.|.|TRBJ2-7
TGTGCCAGCAGCCTACAGGGTTCCCACGAGCAGTACTTC
CASSLQGSHEQYF
>TRBV12-3/TRBV12-4|.|.|TRBJ1-1
TGTGCCAGCAGTTCCCGGGAGGATGGTGAAGCTTTCTTT
CASSSREDGEAFF
>TRBV28|TRBD1|few|TRBJ1-5
TGTGCCAGCAGCACACCCCAGGGGGTCTATCAGCCCCAGCATTTT
CASSTPQGVYQPQHF
>TRBV19|TRBD1|.|TRBJ1-4
TGTGCCAGTACAATGGGGGGACAGGGAAATGAAAAACTGTTTTTT
CASTMGGQGNEKLFF
>TRBV5-4|TRBD2|.|TRBJ2-3
TGTGCCAGCAGCTTGGAACTAGCGGGGGGTTACTATAGCACAGATACGCAGTATTTT
CASSLELAGGYYSTDTQYF
>TRBV19|TRBD1|.|TRBJ1-2
TGTGCCAGTAGTATAGCTGAGGGGGCCGATGACTACACCTTC
CASSIAEGADDYTF
>TRBV10-1|TRBD1|.|TRBJ1-2
TGCGCCAGCAGTGAGTCTGGGGGACAGGGGACGAACTATGGCTACACCTTC
CASSESGGQGTNYGYTF
>TRBV24-1|TRBD1|.|TRBJ2-5
TGTGCCACCAGTGATTGGACAGGGGGAGAGACCCAGTACTTC
CATSDWTGGETQYF
>TRBV18|TRBD1|.|TRBJ1-1
TGTGCCAGCTCACCAGCTCGGGTCAGGGGGCCCCAAAACACTGAAGCTTTCTTT
CASSPARVRGPQNTEAFF
>TRBV28|.|.|TRBJ1-2
TGTGCCAGCAGTTTTGGTTTTGGGGCCGGGCGATATGGCTACACCTTC
CASSFGFGAGRYGYTF
>TRBV5-4|TRBD1|.|TRBJ1-2
TGTGCCAGCAGCTTGTTAGGGACAGATGGCTACACCTTC
CASSLLGTDGYTF
>TRBV7-9|TRBD1|.|TRBJ1-5
TGTGCCAGCAGCTTAGACCTAGCCCTAGACAGGGGCAATCAGCCCCAGCATTTT
CASSLDLALDRGNQPQHF
>TRBV7-9|TRBD1|.|TRBJ2-7
TGTGCCAGCAGCTTACGGGACAGGGAGAACGAGCAGTACTTC
CASSLRDRENEQYF
>TRBV11-3|TRBD1|.|TRBJ1-2
TGTGCCAGCAGCCCGGGACAGATTTATGGCTACACCTTC
CASSPGQIYGYTF
>TRBV2|.|.|TRBJ1-1
TGTGCCAGCATGCTTGGACAGCGCGTTGAAGCTTTCTTT
CASMLGQRVEAFF
>TRBV19|.|few|TRBJ1-2
TGTGCCAGTAGTAATACCGACGGGGCTAACTATGGCTACACCTTC
CASSNTDGANYGYTF
>TRBV9|TRBD1|.|TRBJ2-3
TGTGCCAGCAGCGACAGGGGCCGTACAGATACGCAGTATTTT
CASSDRGRTDTQYF
>TRBV4-3|.|.|TRBJ2-2
TGCGCCAGCAGCCAAGACCCTTCCGGGGCGAACACCGGGGAGCTGTTTTTT
CASSQDPSGANTGELFF
>TRBV4-1|.|.|TRBJ1-4
TGCGCCAGCAGCCAAGTCGGAGGAGCTAATGAAAAACTGTTTTTT
CASSQVGGANEKLFF
>TRBV6-5|.|once|TRBJ2-5
TGTGCCAGCAGCGCCCGAGGGGGGGGCCAAGAGACCCAGTACTTC
CASSARGGGQETQYF
>TRBV28|.|.|TRBJ2-7
TGTGCCAGCAGTTCAATGACTGGAGGGCGGGGGCTCGACGAGCAGTACTTC
CASSSMTGGRGLDEQYF
>TRBV3-1/TRBV3-2|.|once|TRBJ2-2
TGTGCCAGCAGCCAAACCGGGAGCGGGTCGGGGGAGCTGTTTTTT
CASSQTGSGSGELFF
>TRBV6-2/TRBV6-3|TRBD1|once|TRBJ1-5
TGTGCCAGCAGCCGGACAGGGCATCAGCCCCAGCATTTT
CASSRTGHQPQHF
>TRBV7-2|.|.|TRBJ1-2
TGTGCCAGCAGCTTGGTCGTGACACAGTATGGCTACACCTTC
CASSLVVTQYGYTF
>TRBV6-1|.|.|TRBJ1-2
TGTGCCAGCAGGGAAGCCGGGACTCCAAGACCGGGCTACACCTTC
CASREAGTPRPGYTF
>TRBV4-1|TRBD2|.|TRBJ2-1
TGCGCCAGCAGCCCCATTGGGGCTAGCGGGGGGTTGGATGAGCAGTTCTTC
CASSPIGASGGLDEQFF
>TRBV4-3|.|.|TRBJ2-1
TGCGCCAGCAGCCAAGCTGGTTTTCAAGGGGGGGCGCGTGAGCAGTTCTTC
CASSQAGFQGGAREQFF
>TRBV19|.|.|TRBJ1-5
TGTGCCAGTAGCGAACAGGGTGGACAGCCCCAGCATTTT
CASSEQGGQPQHF
>TRBV7-9|.|.|TRBJ2-5
TGTGCCAGCAGGGCCAAAGAGACCCAGTACTTC
CASRAKETQYF
>TRBV29-1|.|.|TRBJ2-7
TGCAGCGTTGACAGGGGAGGGACAGGCGAGCAGTACTTC
CSVDRGGTGEQYF
>TRBV19|TRBD1|.|TRBJ1-2
TGTGCCAGTAGTATCCGCGGACAGGGGAACTATGGCTACACCTTC
CASSIRGQGNYGYTF
>TRBV19|TRBD2|.|TRBJ2-6
TGTGCCAGTAGTCCACGGACTACTCCGGGACTAGCGGGGGGACTCTACTCTGGGGCCAACGTCCTGACTTTC
CASSPRTTPGLAGGLYSGANVLTF
>TRBV30|.|few|TRBJ1-4
TGTGCCTGGAGTGTACACGAAGAAAAACTGTTTTTT
CAWSVHEEKLFF
>TRBV5-6|TRBD1|.|TRBJ2-2
TGTGCCAGCGGCGGGGACAGGGAGAGGAACACCGGGGAGCTGTTTTTT
CASGGDRERNTGELFF